This TCR beta chain was profiled in a study of blood T cell repertoires in COVID-19. On the study more broadly: Sites in the United States, Italy and Spain provided acute and convalescent COVID-19 samples. In each case, the material was cDNA or gDNA derived from T cells, B-cell-depleted T cells, or PBMCs.

As processed by the authors: Amplifying reference gene primers gave estimates of nucleated cell counts. Assay used: immunoSEQ multiplex PCR; TCRdb lists only in-frame clones, some missing. V, J and clone size are those of that table, while D and trimming were read from the DNA. The sample lists around 130,000 clones; around four fifths were seen once. Germline V CDR1 and CDR2: SGHTA, FQGNSA. This CDR3 has 15 residues. V lost 1 base and J lost 3, with 12 bases in between. This clonotype was obtained from a man aged 35 to 55 with active or convalescent COVID-19. The J gene is TRBJ2-5, the V gene TRBV7-2; perhaps TRBD2 as D (5 bases). Sequencing was performed on peripheral blood. The CDR3 is CASSLVTGREETQYF. CDR3 coding DNA: TGTGCCAGCAGCTTAGTGACGGGAAGGGAAGAGACCCAGTACTTC. The complete variable domain, with remaining parts taken from reference TRBV7-2 and TRBJ2-5, reads GAGVSQSPSNKVTEKGKDVELRCDPISGHTALYWYRQSLGQGLEFLIYFQGNSAPDKSGLPSDRFSAERTGGSVSTLTIQRTQQEDSAVYLCASSLVTGREETQYFGPGTRLLVL.